What follows describes a single TCR beta chain. CDR1 is KGHDR, CDR2 SFDVKD, per germline. This CDR3 is built from 13 residues. Trimming removed 6 bases at V and 6 bases at J, with 14 bases between. This entry is derived from a study of CD8+CD57+ T cells in acquired aplastic anemia. Study summary: When averaged, DNA from sorted CD4+ and CD8+ cells came to approximately 3.2 ug.

For CDR3 and TCR beta VDJ profiling, genomic DNA was the template used. One entry per CDR3 protein, called by TCRdb with MiXCR from the reads. Here the sample spans 150,000 to 200,000 distinct CDR3 sequences, approximately 60% being singletons. The sample taken for sequencing was sorted CD4+, CD8+, or CD8+CD57+ T cells (not recorded which) from PBMCs. The sequence was obtained from a human donor in good health. The chain uses TRBV24-1 and TRBJ2-7; weak D call: TRBD2 (7 bases). The CDR3 DNA sequence: TGTGCCACCAGTCCGCGGGGGCTTGGCGAGCAGTACTTC. This translates into CATSPRGLGEQYF.